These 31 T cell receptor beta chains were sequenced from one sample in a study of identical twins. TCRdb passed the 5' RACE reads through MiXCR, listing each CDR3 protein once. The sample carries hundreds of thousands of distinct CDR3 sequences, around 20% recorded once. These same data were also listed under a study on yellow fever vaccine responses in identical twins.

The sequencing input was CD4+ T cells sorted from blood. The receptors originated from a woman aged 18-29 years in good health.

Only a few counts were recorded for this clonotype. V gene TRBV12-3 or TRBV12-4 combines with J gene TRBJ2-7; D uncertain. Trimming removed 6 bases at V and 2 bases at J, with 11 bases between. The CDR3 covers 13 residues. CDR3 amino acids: CASRCRTAYEQYV. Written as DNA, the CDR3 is TGTGCCAGCAGGTGCAGGACGGCCTACGAGCAGTACGTC.

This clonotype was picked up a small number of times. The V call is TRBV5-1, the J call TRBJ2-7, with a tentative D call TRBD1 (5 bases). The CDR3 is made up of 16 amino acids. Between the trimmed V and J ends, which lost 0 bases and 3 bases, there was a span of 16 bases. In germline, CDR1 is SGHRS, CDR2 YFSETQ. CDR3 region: CASSLDGRTSGYEQYF. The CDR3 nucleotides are TGCGCCAGCAGCTTGGATGGCCGGACAAGTGGCTACGAGCAGTACTTC.

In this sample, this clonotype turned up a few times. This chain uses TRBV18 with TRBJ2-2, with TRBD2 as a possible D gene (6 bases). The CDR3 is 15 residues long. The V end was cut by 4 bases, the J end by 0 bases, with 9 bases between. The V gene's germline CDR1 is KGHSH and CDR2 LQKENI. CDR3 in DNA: TGTGCCAGCTCACTAGCGGCCTCGAACACCGGGGAGCTGTTTTTT. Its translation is CASSLAASNTGELFF.

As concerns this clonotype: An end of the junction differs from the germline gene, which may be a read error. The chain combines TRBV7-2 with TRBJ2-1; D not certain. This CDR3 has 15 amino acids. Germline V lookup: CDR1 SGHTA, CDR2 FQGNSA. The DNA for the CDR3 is TGTGCCAGCACCCATTACAGAAGCTCCTACAATGGGCAGTTCTTC. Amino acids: CASTHYRSSYNGQFF. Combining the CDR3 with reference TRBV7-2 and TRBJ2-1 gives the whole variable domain GAGVSQSPSNKVTEKGKDVELRCDPISGHTALYWYRQSLGQGLEFLIYFQGNSAPDKSGLPSDRFSAERTGGSVSTLTIQRTQQEDSAVYLCASTHYRSSYNGQFFGPGTRLTVL.

Here the CDR3 DNA reads TGCGCCAGCAGGGCGCGTGGAGGTTCTCTCGCCACCGGGGAGCTGTTTTTT. Its protein product is CASRARGGSLATGELFF. The rearrangement uses TRBV5-1 and TRBJ2-2; D is possibly TRBD2 (5 bases). The CDR3 runs to 17 residues. The V and J ends lost 5 bases and 4 bases respectively, with 21 bases between them. CDR1 is SGHRS, CDR2 YFSETQ, per germline. Using reference TRBV5-1 and TRBJ2-2 for the parts outside the CDR3, the full variable domain is KAGVTQTPRYLIKTRGQQVTLSCSPISGHRSVSWYQQTPGQGLQFLFEYFSETQRNKGNFPGRFSGRQFSNSRSEMNVSTLELGDSALYLCASRARGGSLATGELFFGEGSRLTVL.

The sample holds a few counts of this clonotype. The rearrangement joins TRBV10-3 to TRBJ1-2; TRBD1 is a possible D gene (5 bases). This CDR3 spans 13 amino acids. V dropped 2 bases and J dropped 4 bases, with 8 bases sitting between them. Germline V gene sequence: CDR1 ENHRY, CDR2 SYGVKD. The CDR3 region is CAISEGTLYGYTF. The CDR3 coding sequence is TGTGCCATCAGTGAGGGGACCCTCTATGGCTACACCTTC.

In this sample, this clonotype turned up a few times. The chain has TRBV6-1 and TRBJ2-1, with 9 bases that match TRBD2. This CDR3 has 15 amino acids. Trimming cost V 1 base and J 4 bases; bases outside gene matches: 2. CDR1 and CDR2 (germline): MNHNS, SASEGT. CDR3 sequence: CASSEGGLAYNEQFF. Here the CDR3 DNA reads TGTGCCAGCAGTGAAGGGGGACTAGCTTACAATGAGCAGTTCTTC.

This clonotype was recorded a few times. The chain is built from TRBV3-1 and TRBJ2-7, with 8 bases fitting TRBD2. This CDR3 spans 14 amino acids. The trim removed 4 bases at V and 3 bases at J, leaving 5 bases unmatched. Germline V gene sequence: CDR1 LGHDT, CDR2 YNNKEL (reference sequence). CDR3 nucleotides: TGTGCCAGCAGCCTTAATAGCGGGGTCTACGAGCAGTACTTC. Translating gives CASSLNSGVYEQYF.

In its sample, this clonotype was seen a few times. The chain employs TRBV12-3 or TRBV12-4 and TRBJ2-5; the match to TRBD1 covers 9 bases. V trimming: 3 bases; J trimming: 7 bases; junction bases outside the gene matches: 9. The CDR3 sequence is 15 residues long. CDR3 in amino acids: CASSFRQGGTGTQYF. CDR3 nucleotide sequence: TGTGCCAGCAGTTTTAGACAGGGGGGGACCGGGACCCAGTACTTC.

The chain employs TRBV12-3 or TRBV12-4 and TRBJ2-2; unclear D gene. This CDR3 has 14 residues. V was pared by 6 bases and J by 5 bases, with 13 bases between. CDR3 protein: CASSQRMTTGELFF. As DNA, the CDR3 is TGTGCCAGCAGCCAAAGGATGACAACCGGGGAGCTGTTTTTT.

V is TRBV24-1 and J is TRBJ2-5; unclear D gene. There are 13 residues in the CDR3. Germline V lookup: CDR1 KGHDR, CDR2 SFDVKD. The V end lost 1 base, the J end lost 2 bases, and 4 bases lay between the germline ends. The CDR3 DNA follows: TGTGCCACCAGTGATTTACTTCAAGAGACCCAGTACTTC. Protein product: CATSDLLQETQYF.

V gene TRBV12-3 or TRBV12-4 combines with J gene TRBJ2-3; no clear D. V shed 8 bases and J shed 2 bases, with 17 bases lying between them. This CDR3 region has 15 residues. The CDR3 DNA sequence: TGTGCCAGCCGCAACCAGGAACGATCCACAGATACGCAGTATTTT. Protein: CASRNQERSTDTQYF.

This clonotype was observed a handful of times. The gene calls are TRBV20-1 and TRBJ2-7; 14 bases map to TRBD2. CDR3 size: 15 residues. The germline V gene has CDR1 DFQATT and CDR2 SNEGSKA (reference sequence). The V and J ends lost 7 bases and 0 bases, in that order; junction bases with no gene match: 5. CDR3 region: CSGRLAGGSSYEQYF. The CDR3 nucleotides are TGCAGTGGCAGACTAGCGGGAGGGTCCTCCTACGAGCAGTACTTC.

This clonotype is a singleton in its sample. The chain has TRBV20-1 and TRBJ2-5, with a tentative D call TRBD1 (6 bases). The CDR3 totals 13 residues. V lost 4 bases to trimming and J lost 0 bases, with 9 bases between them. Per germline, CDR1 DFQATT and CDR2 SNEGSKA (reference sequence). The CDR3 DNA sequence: TGCAGTGCTATACGGACAGACCAAGAGACCCAGTACTTC. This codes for CSAIRTDQETQYF.

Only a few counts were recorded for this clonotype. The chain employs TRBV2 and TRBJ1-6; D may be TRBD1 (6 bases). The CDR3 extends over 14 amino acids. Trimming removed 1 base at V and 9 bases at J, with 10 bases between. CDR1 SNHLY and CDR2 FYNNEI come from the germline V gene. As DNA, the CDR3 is TGTGCCAGCAGTGAAGAACAGGGAGGTTCACCCCTCCACTTT. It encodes CASSEEQGGSPLHF.

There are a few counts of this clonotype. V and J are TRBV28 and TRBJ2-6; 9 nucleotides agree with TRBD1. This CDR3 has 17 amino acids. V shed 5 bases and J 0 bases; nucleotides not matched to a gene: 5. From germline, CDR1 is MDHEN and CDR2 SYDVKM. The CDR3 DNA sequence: TGTGCCAGCAGTACAGGACAGGGGCTCTCTGGGGCCAACGTCCTGACTTTC. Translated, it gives CASSTGQGLSGANVLTF.

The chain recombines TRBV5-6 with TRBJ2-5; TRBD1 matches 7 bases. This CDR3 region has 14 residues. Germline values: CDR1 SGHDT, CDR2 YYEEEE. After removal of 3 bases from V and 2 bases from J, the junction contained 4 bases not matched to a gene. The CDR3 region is CASSWGRGQETQYF. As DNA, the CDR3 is TGTGCCAGCAGCTGGGGCAGGGGGCAAGAGACCCAGTACTTC.

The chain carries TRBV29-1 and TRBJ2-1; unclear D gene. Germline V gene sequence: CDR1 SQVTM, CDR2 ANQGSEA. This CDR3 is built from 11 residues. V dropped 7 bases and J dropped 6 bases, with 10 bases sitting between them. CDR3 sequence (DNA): TGCAGCGCTTCTACCTCCAATGAGCAGTTCTTC. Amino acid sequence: CSASTSNEQFF.

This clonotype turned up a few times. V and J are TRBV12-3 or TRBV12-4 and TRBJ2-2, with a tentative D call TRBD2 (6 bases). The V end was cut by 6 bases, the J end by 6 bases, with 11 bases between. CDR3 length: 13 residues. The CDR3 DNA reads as TGTGCCAGCAGCCAGACTAGTTCCGGGGAGCTGTTTTTT. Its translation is CASSQTSSGELFF.

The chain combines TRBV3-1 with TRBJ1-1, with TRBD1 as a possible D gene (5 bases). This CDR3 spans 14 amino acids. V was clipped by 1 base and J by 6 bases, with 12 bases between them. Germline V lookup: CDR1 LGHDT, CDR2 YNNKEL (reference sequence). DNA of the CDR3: TGTGCCAGCAGCCAAGCCAGGGTTGTTTCTGAAGCTTTCTTT. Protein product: CASSQARVVSEAFF.

This chain's CDR3 is CAIRGQGVWEQYF. In DNA, the CDR3 is TGTGCCATCAGGGGACAGGGCGTGTGGGAGCAGTACTTC. The chain uses TRBV10-3 and TRBJ2-7; 9 bases are a match to TRBD1. CDR1 is ENHRY, CDR2 SYGVKD, per germline. The CDR3 totals 13 residues. J gave up 7 bases and V 6 bases, and 7 bases lay outside the gene matches.

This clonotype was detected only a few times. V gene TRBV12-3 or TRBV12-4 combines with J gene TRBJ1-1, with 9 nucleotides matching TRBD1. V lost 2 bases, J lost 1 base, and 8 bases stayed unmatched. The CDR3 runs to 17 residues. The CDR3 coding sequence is TGTGCCAGCAGTTTACCCCGAGGGGGACAGGGGAACACTGAAGCTTTCTTT. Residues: CASSLPRGGQGNTEAFF.

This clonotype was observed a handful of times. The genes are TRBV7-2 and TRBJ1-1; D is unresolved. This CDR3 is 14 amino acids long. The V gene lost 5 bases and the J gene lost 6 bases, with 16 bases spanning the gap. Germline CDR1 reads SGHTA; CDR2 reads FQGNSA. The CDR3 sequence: CASSQLWGGSEAFF. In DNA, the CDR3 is TGTGCCAGCAGCCAACTTTGGGGTGGCTCTGAAGCTTTCTTT.

The CDR3 reads CSGRIRVAQPQHF. CDR3 nucleotides: TGCAGCGGAAGGATTAGGGTTGCTCAGCCCCAGCATTTT. The chain is built from TRBV29-1 and TRBJ1-5; D gene unclear. Trimming removed 7 bases at V and 6 bases at J, with 16 bases between. Germline CDR1 SQVTM, CDR2 ANQGSEA. This CDR3 region has 13 residues.

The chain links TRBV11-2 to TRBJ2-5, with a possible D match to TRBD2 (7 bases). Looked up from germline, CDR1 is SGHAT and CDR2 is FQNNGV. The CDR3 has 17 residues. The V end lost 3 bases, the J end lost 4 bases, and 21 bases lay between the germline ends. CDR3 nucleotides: TGTGCCAGCAGCTTCACGGGGGGTACAGGGACCTTAGAGACCCAGTACTTC. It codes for CASSFTGGTGTLETQYF.

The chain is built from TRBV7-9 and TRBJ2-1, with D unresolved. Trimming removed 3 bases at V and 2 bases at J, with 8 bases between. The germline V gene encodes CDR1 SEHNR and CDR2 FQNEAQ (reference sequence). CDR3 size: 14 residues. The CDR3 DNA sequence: TGTGCCAGCAGCTTGTCGGTCACCTACAATGAGCAGTTCTTC. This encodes CASSLSVTYNEQFF.

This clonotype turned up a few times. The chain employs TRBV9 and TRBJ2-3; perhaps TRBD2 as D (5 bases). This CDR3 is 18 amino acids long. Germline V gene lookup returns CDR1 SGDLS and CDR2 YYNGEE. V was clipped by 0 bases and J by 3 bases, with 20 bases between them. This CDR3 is CASSVGVRRGIVTDTQYF. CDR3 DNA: TGTGCCAGCAGCGTAGGTGTAAGAAGAGGGATTGTGACAGATACGCAGTATTTT.

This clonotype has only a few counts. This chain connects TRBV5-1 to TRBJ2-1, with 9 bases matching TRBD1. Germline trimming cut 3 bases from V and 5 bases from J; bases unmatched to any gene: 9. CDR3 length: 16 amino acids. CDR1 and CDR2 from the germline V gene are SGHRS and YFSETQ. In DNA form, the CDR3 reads TGCGCCAGCAGCTGGGCCCTGGGACAGGGACACAATGAGCAGTTCTTC. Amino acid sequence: CASSWALGQGHNEQFF.

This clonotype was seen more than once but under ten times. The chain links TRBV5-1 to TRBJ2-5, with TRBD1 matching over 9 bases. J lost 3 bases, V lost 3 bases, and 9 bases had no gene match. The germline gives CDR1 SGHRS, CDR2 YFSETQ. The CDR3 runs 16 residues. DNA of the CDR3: TGCGCCAGCAGCTGGGGAAGGGGACAGGGAAAAGAGACCCAGTACTTC. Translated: CASSWGRGQGKETQYF.

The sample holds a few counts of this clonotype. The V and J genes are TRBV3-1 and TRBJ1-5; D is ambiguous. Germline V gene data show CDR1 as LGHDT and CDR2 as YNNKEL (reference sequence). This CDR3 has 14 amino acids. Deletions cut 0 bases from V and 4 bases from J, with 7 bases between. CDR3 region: CASSQDLSNQPQHF. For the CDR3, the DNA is TGTGCCAGCAGCCAAGATTTGAGTAATCAGCCCCAGCATTTT.

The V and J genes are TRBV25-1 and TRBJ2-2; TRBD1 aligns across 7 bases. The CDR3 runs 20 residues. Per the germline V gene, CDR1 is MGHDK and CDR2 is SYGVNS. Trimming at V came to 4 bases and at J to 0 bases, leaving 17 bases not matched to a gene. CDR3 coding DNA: TGTGCCAGCAGTGCCTATACAGGGGCACCGCGGTCTTCGAACACCGGGGAGCTGTTTTTT. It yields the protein CASSAYTGAPRSSNTGELFF.